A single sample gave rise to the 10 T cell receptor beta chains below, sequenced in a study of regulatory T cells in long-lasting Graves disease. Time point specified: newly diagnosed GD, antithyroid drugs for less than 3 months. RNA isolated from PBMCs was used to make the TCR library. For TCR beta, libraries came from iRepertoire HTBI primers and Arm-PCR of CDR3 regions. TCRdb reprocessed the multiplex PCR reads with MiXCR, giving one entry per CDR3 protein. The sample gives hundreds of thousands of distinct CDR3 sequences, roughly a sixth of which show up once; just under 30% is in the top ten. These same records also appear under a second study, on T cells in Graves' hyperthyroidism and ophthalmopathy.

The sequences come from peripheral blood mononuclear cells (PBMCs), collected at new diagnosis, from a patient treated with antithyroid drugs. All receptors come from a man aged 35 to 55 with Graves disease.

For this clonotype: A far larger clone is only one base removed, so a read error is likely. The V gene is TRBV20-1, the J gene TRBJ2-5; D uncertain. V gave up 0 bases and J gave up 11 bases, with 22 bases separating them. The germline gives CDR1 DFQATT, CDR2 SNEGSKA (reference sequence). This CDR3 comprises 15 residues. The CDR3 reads CSARDLDYSYNEQYF. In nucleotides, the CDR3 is TGCAGTGCTAGAGATCTCGATTACTCCTACAATGAGCAGTACTTC.

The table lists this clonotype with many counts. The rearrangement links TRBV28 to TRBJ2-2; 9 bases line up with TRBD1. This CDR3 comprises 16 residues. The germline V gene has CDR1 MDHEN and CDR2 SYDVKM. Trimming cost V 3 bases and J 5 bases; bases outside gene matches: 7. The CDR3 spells CASSFGTGRSTGELFF. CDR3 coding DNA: TGTGCCAGCAGTTTCGGGACAGGGAGGAGTACCGGGGAGCTGTTTTTT.

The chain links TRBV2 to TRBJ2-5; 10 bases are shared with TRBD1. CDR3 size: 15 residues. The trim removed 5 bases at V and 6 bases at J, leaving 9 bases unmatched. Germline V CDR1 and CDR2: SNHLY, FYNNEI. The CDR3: CASSFPGTGVQTQYF. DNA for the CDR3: TGTGCCAGCAGTTTCCCCGGGACAGGGGTACAGACCCAGTACTTC.

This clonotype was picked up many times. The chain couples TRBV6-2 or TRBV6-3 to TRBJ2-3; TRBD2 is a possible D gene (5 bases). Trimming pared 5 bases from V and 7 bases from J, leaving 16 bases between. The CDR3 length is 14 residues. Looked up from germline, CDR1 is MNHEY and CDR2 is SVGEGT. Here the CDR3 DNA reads TGTGCCAGCAGTGCCCATCGGGGAACAAATACGCAGTATTTT. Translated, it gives CASSAHRGTNTQYF.

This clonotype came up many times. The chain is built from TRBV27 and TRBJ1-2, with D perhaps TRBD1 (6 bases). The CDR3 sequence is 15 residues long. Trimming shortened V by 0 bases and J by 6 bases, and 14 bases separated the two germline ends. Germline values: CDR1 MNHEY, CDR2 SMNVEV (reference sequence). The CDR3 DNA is TGTGCCAGCAGTTTATCGGGGGGAGGGGGGAATGGCTACACCTTC. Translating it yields CASSLSGGGGNGYTF.

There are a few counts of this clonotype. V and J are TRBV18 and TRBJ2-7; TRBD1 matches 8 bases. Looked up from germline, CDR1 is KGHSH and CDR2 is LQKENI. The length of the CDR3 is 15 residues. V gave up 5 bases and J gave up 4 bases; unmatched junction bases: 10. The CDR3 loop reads CASSVRYQGAYEQYF. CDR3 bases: TGTGCCAGCTCAGTCCGGTATCAGGGGGCATACGAGCAGTACTTC. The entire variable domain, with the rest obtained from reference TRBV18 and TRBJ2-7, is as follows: NAGVMQNPRHLVRRRGQEARLRCSPMKGHSHVYWYRQLPEEGLKFMVYLQKENIIDESGMPKERFSAEFPKEGPSILRIQQVVRGDSAAYFCASSVRYQGAYEQYFGPGTRLTVT.

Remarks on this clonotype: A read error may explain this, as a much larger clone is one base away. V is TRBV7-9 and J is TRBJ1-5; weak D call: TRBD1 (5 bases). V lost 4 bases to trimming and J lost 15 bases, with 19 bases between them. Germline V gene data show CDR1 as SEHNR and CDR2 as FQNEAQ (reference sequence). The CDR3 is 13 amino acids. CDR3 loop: CASSSGEGGVRHF. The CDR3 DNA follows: TGTGCCAGCAGCTCGGGCGAGGGAGGGGTCCGGCATTTT.

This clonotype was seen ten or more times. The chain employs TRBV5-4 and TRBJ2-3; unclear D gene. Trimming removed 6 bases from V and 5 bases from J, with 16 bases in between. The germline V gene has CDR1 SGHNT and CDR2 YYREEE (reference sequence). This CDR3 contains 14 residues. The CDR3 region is CASNKWPNQDTQYF. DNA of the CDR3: TGTGCCAGCAACAAGTGGCCAAATCAAGATACGCAGTATTTT.

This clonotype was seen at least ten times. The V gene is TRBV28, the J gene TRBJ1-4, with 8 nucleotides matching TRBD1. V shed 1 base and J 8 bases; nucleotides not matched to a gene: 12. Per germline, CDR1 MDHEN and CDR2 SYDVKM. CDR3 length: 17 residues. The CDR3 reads CASSLLPSDRGTEKLFF. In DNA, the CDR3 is TGTGCCAGCAGTTTATTGCCCTCCGACAGGGGTACGGAAAAACTGTTTTTT.

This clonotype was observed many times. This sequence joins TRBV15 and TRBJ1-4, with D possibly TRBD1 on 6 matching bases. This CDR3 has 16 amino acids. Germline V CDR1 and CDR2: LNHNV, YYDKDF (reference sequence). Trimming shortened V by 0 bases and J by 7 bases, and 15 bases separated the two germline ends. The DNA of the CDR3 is TGTGCCACCAGCAGAGATGTTGGCAGGGGAGGTGAAAAACTGTTTTTT. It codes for CATSRDVGRGGEKLFF.